The 22 T cell receptor beta chains below all came from one sample that was sequenced in a study of Ad26.COV2.S vaccination and SARS-CoV-2 variants. Sample treatment: 19 received Ad26.COV2.S at low or high dose, single or two shots; roughly 5 received placebo; per-sample allocation not given. Samples came from day 63 after the first vaccine or placebo injection. TCRdb's copy holds only in-frame clones and misses some; the assay was immunoSEQ multiplex PCR. The sample lists roughly 700,000 clones, roughly 90% occurring once. The material sequenced was peripheral blood, taken in a trial of Ad26.COV2.S vaccine versus placebo. The receptors were sampled from a person aged 18 to 65 who received the Ad26.COV2.S COVID-19 vaccine or a placebo.

The chain employs TRBV7-8 and TRBJ1-2; no definite D call. This CDR3 is built from 14 residues. CDR1 and CDR2 (germline): SGHVS, FQNEAQ. The germline V and J ends were trimmed by 7 bases and 0 bases, with 12 bases remaining between them. This CDR3 is CASTLGPANYGYTF. The CDR3 bases are TGTGCCAGCACCCTAGGCCCAGCTAACTATGGCTACACCTTC.

Concerning this clone itself: One end of the junction fails to match germline, which may point to a read error. The chain recombines TRBV7-7 with TRBJ2-2; 11 bases fit TRBD2. Germline-derived CDR1 and CDR2 are SSHAT and FNYEAQ (reference sequence). The CDR3 covers 15 residues. CDR3 protein: CASSPSGGTTGELFF. The CDR3 coding sequence is TGTGCTAGCAGTCCTAGCGGGGGGACCACCGGGGAGCTGTTTTTT.

V and J are TRBV21-1 and TRBJ2-7. TRBV21-1 is labeled a pseudogene. CDR3 length: 15 residues. The CDR3 DNA is TGTGCCAGCAGCCCGCCCCCGGGACGGGCCTACGAGCAGTACTTC. Protein product: CASSPPPGRAYEQYF.

This chain joins TRBV11-2 and TRBJ2-7, with 10 bases that match TRBD1. The CDR3 length is 14 residues. Germline CDR1 and CDR2: SGHAT and FQNNGV. The ends lost 5 bases at V and 3 bases at J; junction bases unmatched: 4. The CDR3 is CASSIGQGGYEQYF. In nucleotides, the CDR3 is TGTGCCAGCAGCATCGGACAGGGGGGCTACGAGCAGTACTTC.

The chain couples TRBV5-1 to TRBJ2-7; TRBD2 matches 7 bases. This CDR3 spans 14 amino acids. V was clipped by 2 bases and J by 6 bases; unmatched bases: 8. From germline, CDR1 is SGHRS and CDR2 YFSETQ. This chain's CDR3 is CASSFWETGGEQYF. CDR3 in DNA: TGCGCCAGCAGCTTTTGGGAGACGGGGGGCGAGCAGTACTTC.

The chain combines TRBV9 with TRBJ2-7; 10 bases map to TRBD2. In germline, CDR1 is SGDLS, CDR2 YYNGEE. The V and J ends lost 2 bases and 4 bases, in that order; junction bases with no gene match: 6. The CDR3 consists of 15 residues. The CDR3 DNA follows: TGTGCCAGCAGCGTTTCGGGACTAGCGAATTACGAGCAGTACTTC. It yields the protein CASSVSGLANYEQYF.

The chain's CDR3 is CASSLNSARANEQYF. Written as DNA, the CDR3 is TGCGCCAGCAGCTTAAATAGCGCCAGGGCCAACGAGCAGTACTTC. The chain is built from TRBV5-1 and TRBJ2-7, with D tentatively TRBD1 or TRBD2 (5 bases each). Trimming cost V 2 bases and J 5 bases, with 17 bases left between them. The CDR3 loop spans 15 amino acids. Germline CDR1 reads SGHRS; CDR2 reads YFSETQ.

The chain's CDR3 is CASSSRKGAYNEQFF. The CDR3 nucleotides read TGTGCCAGCAGCTCCCGGAAGGGGGCTTACAATGAGCAGTTCTTC. The chain combines TRBV11-2 with TRBJ2-1; the match to TRBD1 covers 7 bases. This CDR3 has 15 amino acids. Germline loops: CDR1 SGHAT, CDR2 FQNNGV. V lost 4 bases to trimming and J lost 4 bases; unmatched junction nucleotides: 7.

The J gene is TRBJ2-7, the V gene TRBV12-5; no firm D call. This CDR3 is 12 amino acids long. The V and J ends lost 1 base and 4 bases respectively, with 5 bases between them. CDR1 and CDR2 (germline): LGHNT, FRNRAP. Here the CDR3 DNA reads TGTGCTAGTGGTTTGGGACTTTACGAGCAGTACTTC. Its protein product is CASGLGLYEQYF. Complete variable domain (other parts from reference TRBV12-5 and TRBJ2-7): DARVTQTPRHKVTEMGQEVTMRCQPILGHNTVFWYRQTMMQGLELLAYFRNRAPLDDSGMPKDRFSAEMPDATLATLKIQPSEPRDSAVYFCASGLGLYEQYFGPGTRLTVT.

This clone was detected only once. This chain links TRBV5-6 with TRBJ1-4; 9 nucleotides match TRBD1. From germline, CDR1 is SGHDT and CDR2 YYEEEE. Trimming took 2 bases from V and 13 from J; bases not matched to a gene: 12. The CDR3 loop spans 15 amino acids. CDR3 in amino acids: CASSFRTGVINRLFF. The CDR3 region has the DNA TGTGCCAGCAGCTTTCGGACAGGGGTTATCAATAGACTGTTTTTT.

The chain uses TRBV2 and TRBJ2-2; D is unresolved. Trimming shortened V by 4 bases and J by 1 base, and 10 bases separated the two germline ends. Germline CDR1 SNHLY, CDR2 FYNNEI. The CDR3 is made up of 15 amino acids. The CDR3 coding sequence is TGTGCCAGCAGTGTCCTGCCTAAGAACACCGGGGAGCTGTTTTTT. It specifies CASSVLPKNTGELFF.

This clone was seen only a few times. This chain connects TRBV10-3 to TRBJ1-5, with TRBD1 matching over 8 bases. Germline V gene lookup returns CDR1 ENHRY and CDR2 SYGVKD. J lost 9 bases, V lost 6 bases, and 10 bases had no gene match. The CDR3 runs to 14 residues. CDR3 region: CAISAQGAFGPQHF. In DNA, the CDR3 is TGTGCCATCAGCGCCCAGGGGGCTTTCGGGCCCCAGCATTTT.

This rearrangement joins TRBV27 to TRBJ2-2; D gene ambiguous. Germline V gene lookup returns CDR1 MNHEY and CDR2 SMNVEV (reference sequence). The CDR3 length is 15 residues. V dropped 4 bases and J dropped 0 bases, with 9 bases sitting between them. The CDR3 nucleotides are TGTGCCAGCAGTTCATCAATTTCGAACACCGGGGAGCTGTTTTTT. As protein: CASSSSISNTGELFF.

The CDR3 region has the DNA TGTGCCAGTCATCAAGGGGGCACAGGGGGCTGGGGCAATCAGCCCCAGCATTTT. Residues: CASHQGGTGGWGNQPQHF. V is TRBV19 and J is TRBJ1-5, with TRBD1 identical over 9 bases. Germline assignment: CDR1 LNHDA and CDR2 SQIVND (reference sequence). The CDR3 is made up of 18 amino acids. V dropped 8 bases and J dropped 2; count of bases not matched to a gene: 16.

The chain couples TRBV30 to TRBJ2-1; D remains ambiguous. Trimming took off 2 bases at V and 5 bases at J, with 10 bases between the two ends. The CDR3 is made up of 13 amino acids. Germline V gene sequence: CDR1 GTSNPN, CDR2 SVGIG (reference sequence). The CDR3 region has the DNA TGTGCCTGGAGTCAGGAGTTCAACAATGAGCAGTTCTTC. Protein product: CAWSQEFNNEQFF.

The chain employs TRBV18 and TRBJ2-1; no reliable D call. Trimming removed 6 bases from V and 4 bases from J, with 16 bases in between. The germline V gene encodes CDR1 KGHSH and CDR2 LQKENI. This CDR3 contains 15 residues. As DNA, the CDR3 is TGTGCCAGCTCCCCGAGGACGAATGGGTACAATGAGCAGTTCTTC. It encodes CASSPRTNGYNEQFF. Supplemented by reference TRBV18 and TRBJ2-1, the full variable domain reads NAGVMQNPRHLVRRRGQEARLRCSPMKGHSHVYWYRQLPEEGLKFMVYLQKENIIDESGMPKERFSAEFPKEGPSILRIQQVVRGDSAAYFCASSPRTNGYNEQFFGPGTRLTVL.

The gene calls are TRBV12-3 or TRBV12-4 and TRBJ2-1, with a tentative D call TRBD1 (6 bases). This CDR3 region has 13 residues. The V end was cut by 4 bases, the J end by 9 bases, with 13 bases between. The CDR3 bases are TGTGCCAGCAGTTGGGGAACAGGGTCTGAGCAGTTCTTC. Residues: CASSWGTGSEQFF.

This clone was recorded only once. The chain links TRBV25-1 to TRBJ2-5; no clear D gene. The V end lost 4 bases, the J end lost 5 bases, and 11 bases lay between the germline ends. The length of the CDR3 is 13 residues. From germline, CDR1 is MGHDK and CDR2 SYGVNS. CDR3 bases: TGTGCCAGCAGTGTGGCCGGCGTGGAGACCCAGTACTTC. Amino acid sequence: CASSVAGVETQYF. Supplemented by reference TRBV25-1 and TRBJ2-5, the full variable domain reads EADIYQTPRYLVIGTGKKITLECSQTMGHDKMYWYQQDPGMELHLIHYSYGVNSTEKGDLSSESTVSRIRTEHFPLTLESARPSHTSQYLCASSVAGVETQYFGPGTRLLVL.

The rearrangement joins TRBV19 to TRBJ2-3, with D unresolved. Germline V gene lookup returns CDR1 LNHDA and CDR2 SQIVND (reference sequence). This CDR3 is 13 amino acids long. V lost 10 bases and J lost 2, with 13 bases in between. The CDR3 protein is CATLYASTDTQYF. CDR3 DNA: TGTGCCACCTTGTACGCATCCACAGATACGCAGTATTTT.

The rearrangement joins TRBV6-6 to TRBJ2-3; D is unclear. The CDR3 is 13 residues long. Per germline, CDR1 MNHNY and CDR2 SVGAGI (reference sequence). V lost 7 bases to trimming and J lost 2 bases, with 10 bases between them. The CDR3 loop is CASKGEVTDTQYF. Written as DNA, the CDR3 is TGTGCCAGCAAAGGAGAGGTCACAGATACGCAGTATTTT.

This sequence joins TRBV3-1 (or the pseudogene TRBV3-2) and TRBJ1-1; no firm D call. V was shortened by 6 bases and J by 1 base, with 9 bases between the two germline ends. The CDR3 spans 13 residues. Germline V gene data show CDR1 as LGHDT and CDR2 as YNNKEL (reference sequence). DNA of the CDR3: TGTGCCAGCAGGGTCGGGGAGAACACTGAAGCTTTCTTT. It translates to CASRVGENTEAFF.

The chain carries TRBV30 and TRBJ2-1; weak D call: TRBD1 (5 bases). Trimming shortened V by 4 bases and J by 5 bases, and 12 bases separated the two germline ends. CDR1 is GTSNPN, CDR2 SVGIG, per germline (reference sequence). The CDR3 totals 13 residues. In DNA, the CDR3 is TGTGCCTGGACCGTGGACACCAACAATGAGCAGTTCTTC. Protein: CAWTVDTNNEQFF.